The entry below gives a single T cell receptor (beta chain) sequence along with its context. Antigen unknown. The record originates from a study of OX40 agonist ivuxolimab in advanced cancers. Study in general: Under the entry rules, prior anti-PD-1, anti-PD-L1 or anti-CTLA-4 therapy was allowed, and approximately 40% had some. Study-level findings and limits: Expansion of clones was among the lowest in partial responders at 0.1-3.0 mg/kg.

The V and J ends lost 1 base and 0 bases, in that order; junction bases with no gene match: 10. Germline-derived CDR1 and CDR2 are LGHNA and YNFKEQ. The CDR3 has 20 amino acids. Assay used: immunoSEQ multiplex PCR; TCRdb lists only in-frame clones, some missing. The repertoire consists of about 61,000 clones, with approximately 86% occurring once and the leading ten covering roughly 0.53%. The sequenced sample was CD4+ or CD8+ T cells sorted from blood, obtained in a trial of the OX40 agonist ivuxolimab. This chain joins TRBV4-2 and TRBJ2-3; TRBD2 agrees at 13 bases. This TCR was sampled from an adult with an advanced solid tumor such as melanoma, head and neck, liver or kidney cancer. The CDR3 reads CASSQGTSGRGASSTDTQYF. CDR3 sequence (DNA): TGTGCCAGCAGCCAAGGGACTAGCGGGAGAGGGGCCTCGAGCACAGATACGCAGTATTTT.